Below are 9 T cell receptor beta chains sequenced from a single sample in a study of blood T cells in healthy people across ages. Alongside a J-beta primer mix, a sample-barcoded 5' primer served in a second PCR lasting about 7 to 11 cycles. Each CDR3 protein is one row after TCRdb ran MiXCR on the 5' RACE reads. Of roughly 930,000 distinct CDR3 sequences in the sample, around 48% were seen once. Source material: blood. The receptors stem from a man aged 30-40 years in good health.

The V and J genes are TRBV7-9 and TRBJ2-1, with a weak D call TRBD2 (7 bases). This CDR3 spans 17 amino acids. Trimming took 2 bases from V and 0 from J, leaving 14 bases between them. The germline gives CDR1 SEHNR, CDR2 FQNEAQ (reference sequence). The CDR3 reads CASSLLGGRSSYNEQFF. CDR3 in DNA: TGTGCCAGCAGCTTACTCGGGGGGCGAAGCTCCTACAATGAGCAGTTCTTC.

The gene calls are TRBV20-1 and TRBJ1-6, with a possible D match to TRBD1 (5 bases). Germline V CDR1 and CDR2: DFQATT, SNEGSKA (reference sequence). The CDR3 totals 15 residues. Trimming cost V 0 bases and J 7 bases, with 13 bases left between them. CDR3 DNA sequence: TGCAGTGCTAGAGATAAAATGGGGGTCAATTCACCCCTCCACTTT. It encodes CSARDKMGVNSPLHF.

V gene TRBV5-8 combines with J gene TRBJ2-7, with D tentatively TRBD1 (5 bases). Trimming pared 7 bases from V and 0 bases from J, leaving 11 bases between. Germline values: CDR1 SGHTS, CDR2 YDEGEE. The CDR3 sequence is 13 residues long. The CDR3 DNA reads as TGTGCCAGCCGGGTAAGGGGCTCCTACGAGCAGTACTTC. Translating gives CASRVRGSYEQYF.

This clonotype was observed a few times. The chain joins TRBV29-1 to TRBJ2-1; TRBD2 agrees at 7 bases. CDR1 is SQVTM and CDR2 is ANQGSEA in the germline V gene. V was clipped by 6 bases and J by 2 bases; unmatched bases: 7. There are 14 residues in the CDR3. The CDR3 bases are TGCAGCGTGGGGGGGGGAAACGCCTACAATGAGCAGTTCTTC. This gives the protein CSVGGGNAYNEQFF.

The V gene is TRBV5-1, the J gene TRBJ2-2; the match to TRBD1 covers 8 bases. The CDR3 sequence is 14 residues long. Germline CDR1 SGHRS, CDR2 YFSETQ. The ends lost 4 bases at V and 11 bases at J; junction bases unmatched: 10. This CDR3 is CASSLGQGVHELFF. CDR3 DNA sequence: TGCGCCAGCAGCCTCGGACAGGGCGTGCACGAGCTGTTTTTT.

This clonotype is termed medium-sized. The rearrangement joins TRBV7-2 to TRBJ2-7; TRBD1 matches at 7 bases. Germline V CDR1 and CDR2: SGHTA, FQGNSA. The J segment lost 3 bases and the V segment lost 10 bases, leaving 9 bases of the junction unmatched. CDR3 length: 13 amino acids. CDR3 residues: CATRQGVSYEQYF. The DNA for the CDR3 is TGTGCCACCCGACAGGGAGTAAGCTACGAGCAGTACTTC.

The chain has TRBV2 and TRBJ2-7; 7 nucleotides agree with TRBD2. The J call may be wrong; the DNA end is better matched by TRBJ2-5. This CDR3 is built from 17 residues. Germline CDR1 is SNHLY and CDR2 is FYNNEI. CDR3 nucleotides: TGTGCCAGCAGTGCTTTCAGTCTGGGGGGGGACGTGAAGACCCAGTACTTC. It specifies CASSAFSLGGDVKTQYF.

This clonotype has just one count. CDR3 nucleotide sequence: TGCAGCTCATCAGACAGGGGTTATCAGCCCCAGCATTTT. Its translation: CSSSDRGYQPQHF. The V gene is TRBV20-1, the J gene TRBJ1-5, with TRBD1 matching over 8 bases. The CDR3 runs 13 residues. Germline CDR1 and CDR2: DFQATT and SNEGSKA (reference sequence).

The chain recombines TRBV6-5 with TRBJ2-7; a weak D match, TRBD2 (6 bases). The CDR3 extends over 16 amino acids. The V end lost 5 bases, the J end lost 2 bases, and 19 bases lay between the germline ends. Germline loops: CDR1 MNHEY, CDR2 SVGAGI. In DNA, the CDR3 is TGTGCCAGCAGTCAACGCCGTGGGACTTCCGCCTACGAGCAGTACTTC. Protein: CASSQRRGTSAYEQYF.